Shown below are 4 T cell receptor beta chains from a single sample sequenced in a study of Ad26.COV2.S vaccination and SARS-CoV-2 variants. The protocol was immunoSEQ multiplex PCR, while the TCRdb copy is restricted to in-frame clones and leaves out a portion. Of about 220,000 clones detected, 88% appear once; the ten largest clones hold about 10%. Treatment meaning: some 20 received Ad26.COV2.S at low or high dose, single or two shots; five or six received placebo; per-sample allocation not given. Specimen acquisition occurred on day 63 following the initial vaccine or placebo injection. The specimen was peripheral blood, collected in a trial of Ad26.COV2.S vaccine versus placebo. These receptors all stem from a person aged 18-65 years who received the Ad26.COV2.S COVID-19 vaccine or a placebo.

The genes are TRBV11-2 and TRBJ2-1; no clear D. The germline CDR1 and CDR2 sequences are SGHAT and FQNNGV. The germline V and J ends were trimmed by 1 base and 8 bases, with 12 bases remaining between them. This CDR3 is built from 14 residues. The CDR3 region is CASSLVRTTDEQFF. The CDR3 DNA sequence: TGTGCCAGCAGCTTAGTTCGAACTACCGATGAGCAGTTCTTC.

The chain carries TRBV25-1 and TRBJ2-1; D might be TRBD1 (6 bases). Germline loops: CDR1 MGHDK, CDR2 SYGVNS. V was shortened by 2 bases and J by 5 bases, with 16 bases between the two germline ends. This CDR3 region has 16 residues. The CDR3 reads CASSELIETGHNEQFF. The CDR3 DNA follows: TGTGCCAGCAGTGAACTAATTGAGACAGGTCACAATGAGCAGTTCTTC.

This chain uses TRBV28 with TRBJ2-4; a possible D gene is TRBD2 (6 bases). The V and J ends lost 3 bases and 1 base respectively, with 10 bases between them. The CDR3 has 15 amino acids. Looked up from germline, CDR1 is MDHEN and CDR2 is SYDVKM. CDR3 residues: CASSLGGWAKNIQYF. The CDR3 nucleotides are TGTGCCAGCAGTTTGGGGGGTTGGGCCAAAAACATTCAGTACTTC.

The CDR3 here is CASSPETAQGYEQYF. The CDR3 DNA reads as TGTGCCAGCAGCCCAGAAACGGCCCAGGGTTACGAGCAGTACTTC. This chain links TRBV11-2 with TRBJ2-7; tentatively, D is TRBD1 (5 bases). In germline, CDR1 is SGHAT, CDR2 FQNNGV. V dropped 5 bases and J dropped 4 bases, with 18 bases sitting between them. The CDR3 spans 15 residues.